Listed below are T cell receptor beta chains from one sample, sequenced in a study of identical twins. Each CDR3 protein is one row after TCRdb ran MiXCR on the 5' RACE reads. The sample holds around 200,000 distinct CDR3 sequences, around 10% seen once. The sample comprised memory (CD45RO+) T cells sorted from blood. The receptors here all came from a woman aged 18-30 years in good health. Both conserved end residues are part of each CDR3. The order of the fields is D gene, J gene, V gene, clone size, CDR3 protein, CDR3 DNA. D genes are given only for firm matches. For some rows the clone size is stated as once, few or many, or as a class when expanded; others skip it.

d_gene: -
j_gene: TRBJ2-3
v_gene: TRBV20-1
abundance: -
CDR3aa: CSARPLAYSTDTQYF
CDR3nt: TGCAGTGCTAGACCCCTAGCGTATAGCACAGATACGCAGTATTTT

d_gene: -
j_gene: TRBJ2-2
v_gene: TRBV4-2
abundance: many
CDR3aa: CASSQGRTGTLSGELFF
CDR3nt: TGTGCCAGCAGCCAAGGACGCACCGGGACTCTTTCCGGGGAGCTGTTTTTT

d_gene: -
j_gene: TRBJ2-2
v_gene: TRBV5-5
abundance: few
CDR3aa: CASREGEYTGELFF
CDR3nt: TGTGCCAGCAGGGAGGGAGAGTACACCGGGGAGCTGTTTTTT

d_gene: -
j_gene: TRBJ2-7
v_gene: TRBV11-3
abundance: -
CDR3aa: CASSQGFGGRSYEQYF
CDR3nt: TGTGCCAGCAGCCAGGGTTTCGGAGGGCGCTCCTACGAGCAGTACTTC

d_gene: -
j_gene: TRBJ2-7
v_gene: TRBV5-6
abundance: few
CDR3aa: CASSLINSWEQYF
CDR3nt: TGTGCCAGCAGCTTGATAAACAGTTGGGAGCAGTACTTC

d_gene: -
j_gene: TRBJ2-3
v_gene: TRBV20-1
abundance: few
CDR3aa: CSAIEGGPGDTQYF
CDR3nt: TGCAGTGCTATAGAGGGGGGGCCGGGAGATACGCAGTATTTT

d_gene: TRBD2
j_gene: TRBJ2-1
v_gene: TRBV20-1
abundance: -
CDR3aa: CSARGGLANLYNEQFF
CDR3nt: TGCAGTGCTAGAGGGGGACTAGCAAACCTCTACAATGAGCAGTTCTTC

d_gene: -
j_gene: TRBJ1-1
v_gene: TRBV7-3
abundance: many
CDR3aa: CASSFSGGTTEAFF
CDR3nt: TGTGCCAGCAGTTTCAGTGGAGGGACTACTGAAGCTTTCTTT

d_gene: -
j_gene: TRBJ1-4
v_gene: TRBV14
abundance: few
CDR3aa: CASSQFRTGEKLFF
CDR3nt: TGTGCCAGCAGCCAGTTTCGTACAGGGGAAAAACTGTTTTTT

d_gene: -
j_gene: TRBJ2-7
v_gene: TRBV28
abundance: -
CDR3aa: CGSSRDVSYEQYF
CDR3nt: TGTGGCAGCAGTAGGGACGTCTCCTACGAGCAGTACTTC

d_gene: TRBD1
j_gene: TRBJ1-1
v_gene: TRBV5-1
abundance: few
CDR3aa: CASSSTGGTAFF
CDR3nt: TGCGCCAGCAGCTCCACAGGGGGTACGGCTTTCTTT

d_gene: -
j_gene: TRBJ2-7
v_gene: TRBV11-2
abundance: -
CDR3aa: CASSLMGQFYEQYF
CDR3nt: TGTGCCAGCAGCCTAATGGGGCAGTTCTACGAGCAGTACTTC

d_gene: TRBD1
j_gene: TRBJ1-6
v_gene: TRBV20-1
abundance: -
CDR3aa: CSAFWTGEGLNSHLHF
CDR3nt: TGCAGTGCTTTCTGGACAGGGGAAGGGTTGAATTCACACCTCCACTTT

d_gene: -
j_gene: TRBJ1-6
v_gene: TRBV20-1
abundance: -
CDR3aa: CSARTANNSPLHF
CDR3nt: TGCAGTGCTCGGACAGCGAACAATTCACCCCTCCACTTT

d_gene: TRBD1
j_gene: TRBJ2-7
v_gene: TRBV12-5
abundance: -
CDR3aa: CASGEGQGTFSYEQYF
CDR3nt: TGTGCTAGTGGCGAAGGACAGGGGACCTTTAGTTACGAGCAGTACTTC

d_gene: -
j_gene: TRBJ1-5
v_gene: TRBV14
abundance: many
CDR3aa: CASSQDRGQPQHF
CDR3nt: TGTGCCAGCAGCCAAGATCGAGGTCAGCCCCAGCATTTT

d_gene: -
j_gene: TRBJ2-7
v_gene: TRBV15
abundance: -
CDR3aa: CATSRDRTGTEQYF
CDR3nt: TGTGCCACCAGCAGAGATCGTACAGGGACCGAGCAGTACTTC